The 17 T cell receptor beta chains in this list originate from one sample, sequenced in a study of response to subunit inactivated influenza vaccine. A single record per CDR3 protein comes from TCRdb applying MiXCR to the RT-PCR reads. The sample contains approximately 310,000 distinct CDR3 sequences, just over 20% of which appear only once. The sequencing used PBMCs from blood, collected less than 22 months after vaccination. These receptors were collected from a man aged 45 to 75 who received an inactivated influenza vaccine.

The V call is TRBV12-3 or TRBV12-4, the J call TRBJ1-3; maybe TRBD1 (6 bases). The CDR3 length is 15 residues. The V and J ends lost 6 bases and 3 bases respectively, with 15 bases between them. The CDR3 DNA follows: TGTGCCAGCAGGGCCGACGGGGGCTTTGGAAACACCATATATTTT. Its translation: CASRADGGFGNTIYF.

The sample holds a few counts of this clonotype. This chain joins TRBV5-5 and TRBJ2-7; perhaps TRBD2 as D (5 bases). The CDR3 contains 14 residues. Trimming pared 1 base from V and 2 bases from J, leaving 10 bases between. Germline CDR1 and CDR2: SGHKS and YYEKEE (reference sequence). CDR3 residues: CASSLSDGTYEQYF. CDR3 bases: TGTGCCAGCAGCTTGTCGGACGGGACCTACGAGCAGTACTTC.

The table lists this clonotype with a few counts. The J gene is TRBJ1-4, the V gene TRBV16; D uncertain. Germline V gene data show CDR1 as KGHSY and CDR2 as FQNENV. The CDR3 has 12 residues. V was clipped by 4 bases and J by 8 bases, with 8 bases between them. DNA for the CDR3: TGTGCCAGCAGCCCCCGTCGGGAAAAACTGTTTTTT. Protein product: CASSPRREKLFF.

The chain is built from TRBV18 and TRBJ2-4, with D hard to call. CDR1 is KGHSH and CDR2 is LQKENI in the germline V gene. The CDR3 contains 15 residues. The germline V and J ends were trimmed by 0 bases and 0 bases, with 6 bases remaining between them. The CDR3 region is CASSPPHIAKNIQYF. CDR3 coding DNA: TGTGCCAGCTCACCACCGCATATAGCCAAAAACATTCAGTACTTC.

The CDR3 DNA reads as TGTGCCAGCAGTGGGGGGGGCCGACTGAATGAAAAACTGTTTTTT. It encodes CASSGGGRLNEKLFF. This chain joins TRBV6-1 and TRBJ1-4, with D possibly being TRBD1 (6 bases). Trimming took off 4 bases at V and 5 bases at J, with 14 bases between the two ends. Germline loops: CDR1 MNHNS, CDR2 SASEGT. There are 15 residues in the CDR3.

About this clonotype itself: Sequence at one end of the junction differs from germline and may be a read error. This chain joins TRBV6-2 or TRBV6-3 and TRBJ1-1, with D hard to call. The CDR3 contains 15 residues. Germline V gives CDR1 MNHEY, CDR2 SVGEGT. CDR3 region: CASSYPASLNTEALF. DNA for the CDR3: TGTGCCAGCAGTTATCCCGCCAGCTTGAACACTGAAGCTTTATTT.

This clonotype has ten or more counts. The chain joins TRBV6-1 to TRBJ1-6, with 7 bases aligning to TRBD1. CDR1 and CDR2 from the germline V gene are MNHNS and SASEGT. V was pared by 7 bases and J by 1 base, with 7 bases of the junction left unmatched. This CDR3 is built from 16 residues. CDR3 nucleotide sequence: TGTGCCAGCAAGAAACAGGGGAATTCCTATAATTCACCCCTCCACTTT. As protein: CASKKQGNSYNSPLHF.

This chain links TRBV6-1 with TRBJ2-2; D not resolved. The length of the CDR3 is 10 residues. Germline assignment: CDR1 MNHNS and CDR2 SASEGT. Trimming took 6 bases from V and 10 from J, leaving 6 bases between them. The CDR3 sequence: CASRQTELFF. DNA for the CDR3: TGTGCCAGCAGACAGACGGAGCTGTTTTTT.

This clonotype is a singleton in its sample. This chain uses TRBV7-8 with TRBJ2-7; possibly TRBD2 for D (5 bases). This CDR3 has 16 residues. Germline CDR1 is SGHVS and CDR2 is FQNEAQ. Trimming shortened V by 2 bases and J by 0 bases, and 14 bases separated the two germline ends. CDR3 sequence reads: CASSLRRGPSSYEQYF. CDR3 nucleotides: TGTGCCAGCAGCTTACGGCGCGGGCCTAGCTCCTACGAGCAGTACTTC.

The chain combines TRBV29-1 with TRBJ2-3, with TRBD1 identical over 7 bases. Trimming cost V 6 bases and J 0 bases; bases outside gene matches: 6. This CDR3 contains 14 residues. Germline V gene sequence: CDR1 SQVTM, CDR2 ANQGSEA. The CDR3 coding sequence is TGCAGCGTGCAACAGGGGATGAGCACAGATACGCAGTATTTT. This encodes CSVQQGMSTDTQYF.

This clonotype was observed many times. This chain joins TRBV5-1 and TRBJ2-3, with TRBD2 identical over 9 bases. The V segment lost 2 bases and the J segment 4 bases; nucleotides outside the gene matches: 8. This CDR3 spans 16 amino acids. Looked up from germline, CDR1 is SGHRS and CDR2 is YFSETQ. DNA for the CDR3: TGCGCCAGCAGCTTACAGGGGCGGGAGGGCGCAGATACGCAGTATTTT. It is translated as CASSLQGREGADTQYF.

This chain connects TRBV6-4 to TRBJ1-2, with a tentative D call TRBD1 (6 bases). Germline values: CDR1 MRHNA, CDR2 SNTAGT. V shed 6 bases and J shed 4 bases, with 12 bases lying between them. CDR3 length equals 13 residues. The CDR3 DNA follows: TGTGCCAGCAGACAGGGCATCGGCTATGGCTACACCTTC. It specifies CASRQGIGYGYTF.

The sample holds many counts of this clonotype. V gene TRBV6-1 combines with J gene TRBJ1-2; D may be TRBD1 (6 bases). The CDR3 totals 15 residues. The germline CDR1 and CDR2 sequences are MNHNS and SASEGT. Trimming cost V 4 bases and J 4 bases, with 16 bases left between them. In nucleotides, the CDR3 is TGTGCCAGCAGTGGCGTTGCAGGGGCTGTCTATGGCTACACCTTC. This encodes CASSGVAGAVYGYTF.

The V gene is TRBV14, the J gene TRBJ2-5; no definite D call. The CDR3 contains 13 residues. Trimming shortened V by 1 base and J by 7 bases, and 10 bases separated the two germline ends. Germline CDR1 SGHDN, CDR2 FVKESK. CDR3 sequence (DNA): TGTGCCAGCAGCCAAGCAGGAAAGAGGACCCAGTACTTC. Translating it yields CASSQAGKRTQYF.

CDR3 sequence: CASSQDRGRSNYGYTF. The CDR3 coding sequence is TGTGCCAGCAGCCAAGATCGGGGCAGAAGCAACTATGGCTACACCTTC. This rearrangement joins TRBV4-2 to TRBJ1-2, with D perhaps matching TRBD1 (5 bases). The length of the CDR3 is 16 residues. Germline V gene data show CDR1 as LGHNA and CDR2 as YNFKEQ. Trimming took off 0 bases at V and 2 bases at J, with 13 bases between the two ends.

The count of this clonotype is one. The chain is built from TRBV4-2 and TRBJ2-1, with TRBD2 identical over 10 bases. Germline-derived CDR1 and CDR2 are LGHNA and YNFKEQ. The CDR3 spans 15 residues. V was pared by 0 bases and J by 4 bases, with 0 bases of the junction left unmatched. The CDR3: CASSQELAGYNEQFF. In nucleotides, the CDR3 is TGTGCCAGCAGCCAAGAACTAGCGGGATACAATGAGCAGTTCTTC.

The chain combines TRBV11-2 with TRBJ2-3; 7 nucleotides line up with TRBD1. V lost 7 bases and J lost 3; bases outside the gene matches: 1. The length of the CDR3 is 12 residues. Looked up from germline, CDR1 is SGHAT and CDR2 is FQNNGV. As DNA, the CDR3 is TGTGCCAGCAACAGGGGTACAGATACGCAGTATTTT. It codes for CASNRGTDTQYF.